The clone carrying this TCR beta chain occurred many times. TCRdb passed the 5' RACE reads through MiXCR, listing each CDR3 protein once. Seen here are 90,000 to 120,000 distinct CDR3 sequences, around 10% observed once, and the top ten hold about 7.6%. The source of the sample is a study of early T cells in non-severe SARS-CoV-2 infection. Study overall: Sequencing of bulk RNA from unsorted whole blood was done, without chain pairing.

This TCR came from an adult who was a healthcare worker with PCR-confirmed SARS-CoV-2 infection or an uninfected control (not recorded which). The sequencing input was whole blood.

CDR3 in amino acids: CASSPPVGQGSYGYTF. In nucleotides, the CDR3 is TGTGCCAGCTCACCACCGGTGGGACAGGGGAGCTATGGCTACACCTTC. J is TRBJ1-2 and V is TRBV18, with 10 bases identical to TRBD1. The V segment lost 0 bases and the J segment 4 bases; nucleotides outside the gene matches: 5. The CDR3 has 16 amino acids. Germline V gene data show CDR1 as KGHSH and CDR2 as LQKENI.